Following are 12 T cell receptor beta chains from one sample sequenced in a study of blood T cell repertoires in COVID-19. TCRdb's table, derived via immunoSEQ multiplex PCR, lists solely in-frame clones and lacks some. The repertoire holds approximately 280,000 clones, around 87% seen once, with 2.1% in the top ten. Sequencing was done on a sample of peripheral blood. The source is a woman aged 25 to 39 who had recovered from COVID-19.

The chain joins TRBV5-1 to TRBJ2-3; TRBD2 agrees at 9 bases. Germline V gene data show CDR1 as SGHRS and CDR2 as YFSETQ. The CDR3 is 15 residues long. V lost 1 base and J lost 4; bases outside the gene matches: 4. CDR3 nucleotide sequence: TGCGCCAGCAGCTTGATGCGGGGGGGCCCAGATACGCAGTATTTT. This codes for CASSLMRGGPDTQYF.

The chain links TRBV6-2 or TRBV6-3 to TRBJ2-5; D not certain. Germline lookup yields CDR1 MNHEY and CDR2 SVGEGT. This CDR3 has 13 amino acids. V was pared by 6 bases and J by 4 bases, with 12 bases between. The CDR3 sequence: CASRPPSRETQYF. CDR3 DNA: TGTGCCAGCAGGCCTCCCTCCAGAGAGACCCAGTACTTC.

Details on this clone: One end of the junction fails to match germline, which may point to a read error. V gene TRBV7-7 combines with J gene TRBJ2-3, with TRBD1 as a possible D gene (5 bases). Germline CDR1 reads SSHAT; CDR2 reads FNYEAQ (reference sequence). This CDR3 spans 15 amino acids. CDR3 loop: CASSFTGPLVDTQYF. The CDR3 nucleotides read TGTGCTAGCAGCTTTACAGGTCCTCTTGTCGATACGCAGTATTTT. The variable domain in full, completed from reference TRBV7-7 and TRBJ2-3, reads GAGVSQSPRYKVTKRGQDVTLRCDPISSHATLYWYQQALGQGPEFLTYFNYEAQPDKSGLPSDRFSAERPEGSISTLTIQRTEQRDSAMYRCASSFTGPLVDTQYFGPGTRLTVL.

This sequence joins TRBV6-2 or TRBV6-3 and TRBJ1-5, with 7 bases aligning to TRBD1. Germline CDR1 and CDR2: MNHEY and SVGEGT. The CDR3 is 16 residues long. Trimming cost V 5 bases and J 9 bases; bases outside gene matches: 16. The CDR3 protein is CASSPNRQGLFRPQHF. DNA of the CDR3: TGTGCCAGCAGTCCCAACAGACAGGGCCTTTTTAGGCCCCAGCATTTT.

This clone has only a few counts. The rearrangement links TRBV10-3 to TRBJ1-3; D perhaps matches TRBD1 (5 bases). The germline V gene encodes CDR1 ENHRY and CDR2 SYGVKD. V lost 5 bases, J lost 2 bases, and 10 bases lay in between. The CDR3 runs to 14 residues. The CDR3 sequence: CAISQGSAGNTIYF. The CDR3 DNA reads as TGTGCCATCAGTCAGGGTTCCGCTGGAAACACCATATATTTT.

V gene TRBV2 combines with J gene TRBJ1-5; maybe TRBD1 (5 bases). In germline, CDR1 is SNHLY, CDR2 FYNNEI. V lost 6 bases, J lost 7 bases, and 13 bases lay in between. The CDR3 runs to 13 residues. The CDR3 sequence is CASSPGLGQPQHF. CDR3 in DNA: TGTGCCAGCAGCCCAGGGCTGGGGCAGCCCCAGCATTTT.

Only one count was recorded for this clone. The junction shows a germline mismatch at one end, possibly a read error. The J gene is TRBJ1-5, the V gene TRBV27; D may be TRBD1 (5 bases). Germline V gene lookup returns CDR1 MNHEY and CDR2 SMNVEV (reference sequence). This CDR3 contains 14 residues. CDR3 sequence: CASSKGLSNQPQHF. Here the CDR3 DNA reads TGTGCGAGCAGCAAGGGACTCAGCAATCAGCCCCAGCATTTT.

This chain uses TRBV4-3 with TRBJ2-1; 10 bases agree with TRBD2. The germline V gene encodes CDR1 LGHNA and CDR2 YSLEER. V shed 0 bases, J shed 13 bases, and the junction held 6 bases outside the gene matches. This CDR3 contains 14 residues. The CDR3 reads CASSQEAGGPRQFF. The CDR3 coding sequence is TGCGCCAGCAGCCAAGAAGCGGGAGGGCCTCGACAGTTCTTC.

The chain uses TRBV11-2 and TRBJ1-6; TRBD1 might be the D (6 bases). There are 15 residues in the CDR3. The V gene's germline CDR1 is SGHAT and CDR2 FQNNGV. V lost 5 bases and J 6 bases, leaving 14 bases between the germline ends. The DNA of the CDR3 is TGTGCCAGCAGCCTTACGGGACAAAGTAATTCACCCCTCCACTTT. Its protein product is CASSLTGQSNSPLHF.

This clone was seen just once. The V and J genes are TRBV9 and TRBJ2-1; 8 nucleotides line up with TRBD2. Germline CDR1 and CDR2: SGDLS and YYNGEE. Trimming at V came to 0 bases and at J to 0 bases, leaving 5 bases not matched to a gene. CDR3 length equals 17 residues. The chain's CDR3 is CASSVAGGRHSYNEQFF. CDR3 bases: TGTGCCAGCAGCGTAGCAGGCGGGAGGCACTCCTACAATGAGCAGTTCTTC.

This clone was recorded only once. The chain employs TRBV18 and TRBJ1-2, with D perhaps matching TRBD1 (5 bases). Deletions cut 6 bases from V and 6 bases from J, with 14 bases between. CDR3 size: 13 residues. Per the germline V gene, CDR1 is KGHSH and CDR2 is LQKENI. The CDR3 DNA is TGTGCCAGCTCCCAGGGCCTCCGGGATGGCTACACCTTC. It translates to CASSQGLRDGYTF.

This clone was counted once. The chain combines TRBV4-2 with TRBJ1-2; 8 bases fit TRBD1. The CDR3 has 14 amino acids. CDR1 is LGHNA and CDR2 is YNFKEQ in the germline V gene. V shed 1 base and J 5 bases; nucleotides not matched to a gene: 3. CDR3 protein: CASSQGTGTYGYTF. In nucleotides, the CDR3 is TGTGCCAGCAGCCAAGGGACAGGGACATATGGCTACACCTTC.